These 26 T cell receptor beta chains share one sample of origin, sequenced in a study of control samples from healthy donors and cancer patients. Generated by immunoSEQ multiplex PCR, the TCRdb table keeps only in-frame clones and is missing some. This sample carries 110,000 to 150,000 clones, approximately 88% of them seen once, and the ten largest clones take roughly 5%. The sequencing input was blood. These receptors were obtained from a man aged 25-45 years in good health.

This chain joins TRBV7-6 and TRBJ2-2; 7 bases match TRBD1. V gave up 3 bases and J gave up 0 bases; unmatched junction bases: 4. CDR3 length: 16 residues. The V gene's germline CDR1 is SGHVS and CDR2 FNYEAQ. CDR3 coding DNA: TGTGCCAGCAGCTTTGTGCAGGGGGCGAACACCGGGGAGCTGTTTTTT. Translated, it gives CASSFVQGANTGELFF.

The chain employs TRBV29-1 and TRBJ2-5; D perhaps matches TRBD1 (6 bases). CDR1 is SQVTM, CDR2 ANQGSEA, per germline. The V end lost 5 bases, the J end lost 4 bases, and 11 bases lay between the germline ends. This CDR3 region has 12 residues. CDR3 nucleotide sequence: TGCAGCGTTATGACAGGTGGAGAGACCCAGTACTTC. It specifies CSVMTGGETQYF.

This rearrangement joins TRBV24-1 to TRBJ2-6; TRBD1 is a possible D gene (5 bases). Trimming pared 4 bases from V and 0 bases from J, leaving 9 bases between. Germline V gives CDR1 KGHDR, CDR2 SFDVKD. The CDR3 has 16 residues. The chain's CDR3 is CATSDRAGSGANVLTF. The CDR3 nucleotides are TGTGCCACCAGTGACAGGGCCGGCTCTGGGGCCAACGTCCTGACTTTC.

The CDR3 nucleotides read TGTGCCAGCAGCTCGACAGGGGGGGGAAACACCATATATTTT. It codes for CASSSTGGGNTIYF. The chain uses TRBV7-6 and TRBJ1-3, with TRBD1 matching over 9 bases. Trimming removed 4 bases from V and 4 bases from J; junction bases left unmatched: 2. Germline assignment: CDR1 SGHVS and CDR2 FNYEAQ. There are 14 residues in the CDR3.

The chain recombines TRBV13 with TRBJ2-3; D may match TRBD1 or TRBD2 (5 bases each). Germline V lookup: CDR1 PRHDT, CDR2 FYEKMQ (reference sequence). The V gene lost 5 bases and the J gene lost 0 bases, with 15 bases spanning the gap. CDR3 length equals 16 residues. In DNA, the CDR3 is TGTGCCAGCAGCGAGGGGTTCGCGGTTAGCACAGATACGCAGTATTTT. Its translation is CASSEGFAVSTDTQYF.

This rearrangement joins TRBV7-9 to TRBJ2-3; 12 nucleotides align to TRBD2. The junction had 4 bases not matched to a gene; V was cut back by 2 bases and J by 4 bases. The CDR3 sequence is 16 residues long. Germline CDR1 reads SEHNR; CDR2 reads FQNEAQ (reference sequence). This chain's CDR3 is CASSLLAGGQSDTQYF. DNA of the CDR3: TGTGCCAGCAGCTTACTAGCGGGGGGGCAATCAGATACGCAGTATTTT. The whole variable domain, filled in from reference TRBV7-9 and TRBJ2-3, reads DTGVSQNPRHKITKRGQNVTFRCDPISEHNRLYWYRQTLGQGPEFLTYFQNEAQLEKSRLLSDRFSAERPKGSFSTLEIQRTEQGDSAMYLCASSLLAGGQSDTQYFGPGTRLTVL.

The rearrangement links TRBV6-2 or TRBV6-3 to TRBJ2-6; weak D call: TRBD1 (6 bases). The CDR3 covers 16 residues. Germline CDR1 MNHEY, CDR2 SVGEGT. V was shortened by 6 bases and J by 0 bases, with 12 bases between the two germline ends. The CDR3 loop reads CASSTTGFSGANVLTF. The CDR3 DNA follows: TGTGCCAGCAGCACTACAGGGTTCTCTGGGGCCAACGTCCTGACTTTC.

The V gene is TRBV24-1, the J gene TRBJ2-5; a possible D gene is TRBD2 (6 bases). The CDR3 covers 14 residues. Deletions cut 3 bases from V and 5 bases from J, with 12 bases between. Germline V gene lookup returns CDR1 KGHDR and CDR2 SFDVKD. CDR3 in DNA: TGTGCCACCAGTGATACCCTAGCGACGGAGACCCAGTACTTC. Protein sequence: CATSDTLATETQYF.

The chain combines TRBV30 with TRBJ2-4; D perhaps matches TRBD1 (6 bases). Trimming removed 5 bases from V and 0 bases from J, with 20 bases in between. The germline V gene encodes CDR1 GTSNPN and CDR2 SVGIG (reference sequence). The CDR3 totals 17 residues. CDR3 residues: CAWEAAIYRAAKNIQYF. The CDR3 DNA is TGTGCCTGGGAGGCGGCGATCTACAGGGCAGCCAAAAACATTCAGTACTTC.

V gene TRBV29-1 combines with J gene TRBJ1-1; no firm D call. Trimming cost V 8 bases and J 1 base, with 14 bases left between them. Per germline, CDR1 SQVTM and CDR2 ANQGSEA. CDR3 length: 13 amino acids. CDR3 nucleotides: TGCAGCCCTACTAAACAGAGGAACACTGAAGCTTTCTTT. Translating gives CSPTKQRNTEAFF. The whole variable domain, filled in from reference TRBV29-1 and TRBJ1-1, reads SAVISQKPSRDICQRGTSLTIQCQVDSQVTMMFWYRQQPGQSLTLIATANQGSEATYESGFVIDKFPISRPNLTFSTLTVSNMSPEDSSIYLCSPTKQRNTEAFFGQGTRLTVV.

This chain connects TRBV19 to TRBJ2-5; D gene uncertain. Germline V gene lookup returns CDR1 LNHDA and CDR2 SQIVND (reference sequence). Trimming took off 3 bases at V and 6 bases at J, with 14 bases between the two ends. This CDR3 has 14 residues. The CDR3 is CASSIDEVGKTQYF. The CDR3 DNA follows: TGTGCCAGTAGTATCGATGAGGTGGGAAAGACCCAGTACTTC.

V is TRBV4-1 and J is TRBJ2-2; D could derive from TRBD1 or TRBD2 (5 bases each). CDR3 length: 18 amino acids. Trimming stripped 4 bases from V and 13 bases from J, with 31 bases between. The germline V gene has CDR1 MGHRA and CDR2 YSYEKL. The CDR3 nucleotides read TGCGCCAGCAGCCCAATTCCCCGGGACCACCGGGGCCATCGTGGGCTGTTTTTT. This encodes CASSPIPRDHRGHRGLFF.

The V call is TRBV19, the J call TRBJ2-5, with D possibly being TRBD2 (6 bases). CDR3 length: 13 residues. Germline V gives CDR1 LNHDA, CDR2 SQIVND (reference sequence). Trimming took off 5 bases at V and 5 bases at J, with 12 bases between the two ends. CDR3: CASSAGLWETQYF. CDR3 nucleotide sequence: TGTGCCAGTAGTGCGGGGTTGTGGGAGACCCAGTACTTC.

The J gene is TRBJ2-2, the V gene TRBV6-2 or TRBV6-3; tentatively, D is TRBD1 (6 bases). The V gene lost 6 bases and the J gene lost 5 bases, with 31 bases spanning the gap. There are 20 residues in the CDR3. In germline, CDR1 is MNHEY, CDR2 SVGEGT. The CDR3 DNA follows: TGTGCCAGCAGCTGGACAGAATCTGAACCAATGGGAACCTTGACCGGGGAGCTGTTTTTT. It encodes CASSWTESEPMGTLTGELFF.

The rearrangement joins TRBV7-3 to TRBJ2-3; D is unresolved. Germline V gives CDR1 SGHTA, CDR2 FQGTGA. The CDR3 runs to 14 residues. V was pared by 5 bases and J by 3 bases, with 12 bases between. CDR3 protein: CASSQRQPTDTQYF. CDR3 in DNA: TGTGCCAGCAGCCAACGCCAGCCAACAGATACGCAGTATTTT.

V usage is TRBV20-1 and J usage is TRBJ2-6; maybe TRBD1 (5 bases). V shed 3 bases and J shed 1 base, with 7 bases lying between them. The CDR3 sequence is 14 residues long. Germline V gene sequence: CDR1 DFQATT, CDR2 SNEGSKA (reference sequence). The DNA of the CDR3 is TGCAGTGCTAGTCCAGGGTCTGGGGCCAACGTCCTGACTTTC. This gives the protein CSASPGSGANVLTF.

The V and J genes are TRBV11-1 and TRBJ1-1; no clear D gene. V lost 2 bases to trimming and J lost 1 base, with 5 bases between them. This CDR3 spans 13 amino acids. Looked up from germline, CDR1 is SGHAT and CDR2 is FQDESV (reference sequence). The CDR3 is CASSLISNTEAFF. CDR3 nucleotide sequence: TGTGCCAGCAGCTTAATCTCGAACACTGAAGCTTTCTTT.

V and J are TRBV6-4 and TRBJ2-2; 12 positions agree with TRBD2. The germline gives CDR1 MRHNA, CDR2 SNTAGT. This CDR3 is built from 17 residues. The trim removed 5 bases at V and 3 bases at J, leaving 7 bases unmatched. In DNA, the CDR3 is TGTGCCAGCAGTCCAAGACTAGCGGGAGTAGACACCGGGGAGCTGTTTTTT. This sequence encodes CASSPRLAGVDTGELFF.

The rearrangement links TRBV9 to TRBJ2-3, with TRBD2 identical over 8 bases. There are 15 residues in the CDR3. CDR1 is SGDLS, CDR2 YYNGEE, per germline. J gave up 2 bases and V 6 bases, and 8 bases lay outside the gene matches. The CDR3 DNA sequence: TGTGCCAGCAAGCCGACTAGCGTACCCACAGATACGCAGTATTTT. Translating it yields CASKPTSVPTDTQYF.

The chain carries TRBV10-3 and TRBJ1-5; D gene uncertain. Germline V lookup: CDR1 ENHRY, CDR2 SYGVKD. CDR3 size: 14 residues. V was shortened by 4 bases and J by 3 bases, with 10 bases between the two germline ends. For the CDR3, the DNA is TGTGCCATCAGTGGAGAGGCCGTCAATCAGCCCCAGCATTTT. Translating it yields CAISGEAVNQPQHF.

The V and J genes are TRBV7-2 and TRBJ1-2; D remains unclear. The CDR3 consists of 15 residues. Per germline, CDR1 SGHTA and CDR2 FQGNSA. With 1 base removed from V and 10 bases from J, the gap between germline ends came to 19 bases. The CDR3 is CASSLEGSTRTDYTF. CDR3 DNA: TGTGCCAGCAGCTTAGAGGGCTCCACGAGGACTGACTACACCTTC. The entire variable domain, with the rest obtained from reference TRBV7-2 and TRBJ1-2, is as follows: GAGVSQSPSNKVTEKGKDVELRCDPISGHTALYWYRQSLGQGLEFLIYFQGNSAPDKSGLPSDRFSAERTGGSVSTLTIQRTQQEDSAVYLCASSLEGSTRTDYTFGSGTRLTVV.

This clone showed up just once. V and J are TRBV11-3 and TRBJ2-5; TRBD1 matches 7 bases. After removal of 0 bases from V and 5 bases from J, the junction contained 12 bases not matched to a gene. The CDR3 loop spans 17 amino acids. Per germline, CDR1 SGHNT and CDR2 YENEEA. The CDR3 region has the DNA TGTGCCAGCAGCTTAGATGGCCTCAGGGGGTCGGGGGAGACCCAGTACTTC. It yields the protein CASSLDGLRGSGETQYF.

This clone was counted a single time. V is TRBV6-2 or TRBV6-3 and J is TRBJ2-7, with TRBD1 as a possible D gene (6 bases). Trimming took 2 bases from V and 6 from J, leaving 17 bases between them. The CDR3 loop spans 15 amino acids. The germline CDR1 and CDR2 sequences are MNHEY and SVGEGT. CDR3 protein: CASSYSRDTAIEQYF. The CDR3 bases are TGTGCCAGCAGTTACAGCCGGGACACAGCAATCGAGCAGTACTTC.

The chain links TRBV6-4 to TRBJ2-7; maybe TRBD2 (6 bases). Trimming removed 5 bases at V and 4 bases at J, with 18 bases between. The CDR3 is 15 amino acids. Germline loops: CDR1 MRHNA, CDR2 SNTAGT. The CDR3 protein is CASSSPGTRPYEQYF. The CDR3 DNA sequence: TGTGCCAGCAGTTCCCCCGGGACTCGGCCTTACGAGCAGTACTTC.

The V and J genes are TRBV20-1 and TRBJ2-7, with D perhaps matching TRBD2 (5 bases). The CDR3 covers 10 residues. The germline V gene has CDR1 DFQATT and CDR2 SNEGSKA (reference sequence). Between the trimmed V and J ends, which lost 3 bases and 6 bases, there was a span of 6 bases. The CDR3 DNA reads TGCAGTGCTAGTGCGGGCGAGCAGTACTTC. This encodes CSASAGEQYF.

The chain links TRBV9 to TRBJ1-1; a possible D gene is TRBD1 (5 bases). This CDR3 has 13 residues. Germline V lookup: CDR1 SGDLS, CDR2 YYNGEE. V lost 2 bases and J 4 bases, leaving 9 bases between the germline ends. The CDR3 DNA reads as TGTGCCAGCAGCGTTGGGGGGTTCACTGAAGCTTTCTTT. Amino acid sequence: CASSVGGFTEAFF. Variable domain in full (rest from reference TRBV9 and TRBJ1-1): DSGVTQTPKHLITATGQRVTLRCSPRSGDLSVYWYQQSLDQGLQFLIQYYNGEERAKGNILERFSAQQFPDLHSELNLSSLELGDSALYFCASSVGGFTEAFFGQGTRLTVV.